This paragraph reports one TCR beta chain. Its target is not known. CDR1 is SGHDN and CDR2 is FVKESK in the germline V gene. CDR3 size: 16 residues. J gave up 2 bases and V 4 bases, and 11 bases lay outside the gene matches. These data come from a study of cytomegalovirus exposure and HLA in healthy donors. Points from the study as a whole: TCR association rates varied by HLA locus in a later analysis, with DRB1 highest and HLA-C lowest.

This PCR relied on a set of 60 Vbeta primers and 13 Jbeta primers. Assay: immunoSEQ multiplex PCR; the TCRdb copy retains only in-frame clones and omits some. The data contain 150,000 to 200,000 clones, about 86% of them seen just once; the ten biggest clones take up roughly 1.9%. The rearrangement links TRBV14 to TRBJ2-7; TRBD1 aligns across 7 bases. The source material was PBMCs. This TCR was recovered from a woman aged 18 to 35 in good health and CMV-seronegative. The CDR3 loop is CASSPSTGSYTYEQYF. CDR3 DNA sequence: TGTGCCAGCAGCCCCTCGACAGGGTCATATACCTACGAGCAGTACTTC.